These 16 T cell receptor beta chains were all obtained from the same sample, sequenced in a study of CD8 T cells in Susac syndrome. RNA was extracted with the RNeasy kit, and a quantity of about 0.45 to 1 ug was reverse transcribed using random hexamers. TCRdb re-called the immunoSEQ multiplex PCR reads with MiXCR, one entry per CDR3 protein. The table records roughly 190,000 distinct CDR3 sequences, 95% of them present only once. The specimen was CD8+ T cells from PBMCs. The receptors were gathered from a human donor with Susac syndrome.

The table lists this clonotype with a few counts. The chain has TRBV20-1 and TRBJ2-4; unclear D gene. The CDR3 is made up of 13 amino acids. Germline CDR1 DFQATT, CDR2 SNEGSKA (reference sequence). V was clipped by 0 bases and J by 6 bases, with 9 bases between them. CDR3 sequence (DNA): TGCAGTGCTAGAGATAAGGGTCGAAACATTCAGTACTTC. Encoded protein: CSARDKGRNIQYF.

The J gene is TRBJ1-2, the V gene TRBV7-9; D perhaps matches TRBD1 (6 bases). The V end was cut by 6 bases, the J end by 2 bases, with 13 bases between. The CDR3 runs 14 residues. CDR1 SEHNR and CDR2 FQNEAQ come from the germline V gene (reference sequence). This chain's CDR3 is CASSLTGLNYGYTF. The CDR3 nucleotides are TGTGCCAGCAGTCTAACAGGGCTCAACTATGGCTACACCTTC.

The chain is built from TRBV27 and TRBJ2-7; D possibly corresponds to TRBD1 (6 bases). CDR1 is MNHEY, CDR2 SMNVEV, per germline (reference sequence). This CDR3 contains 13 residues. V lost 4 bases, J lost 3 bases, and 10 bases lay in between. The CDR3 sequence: CASSYGQSYEQYF. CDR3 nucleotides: TGTGCCAGCAGTTACGGACAGAGCTACGAGCAGTACTTC.

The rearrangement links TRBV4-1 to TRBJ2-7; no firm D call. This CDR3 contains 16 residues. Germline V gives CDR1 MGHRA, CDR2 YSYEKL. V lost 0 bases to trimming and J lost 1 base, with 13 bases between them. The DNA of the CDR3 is TGCGCCAGCAGCCAAGAACACACGGCTTCATCCTACGAGCAGTACTTC. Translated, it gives CASSQEHTASSYEQYF.

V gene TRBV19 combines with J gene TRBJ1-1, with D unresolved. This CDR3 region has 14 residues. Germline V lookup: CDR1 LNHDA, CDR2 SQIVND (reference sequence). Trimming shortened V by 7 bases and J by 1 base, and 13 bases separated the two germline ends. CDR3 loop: CASKVNGENTEAFF. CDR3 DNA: TGTGCCAGTAAGGTCAACGGAGAGAACACTGAAGCTTTCTTT. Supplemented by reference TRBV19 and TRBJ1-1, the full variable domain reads DGGITQSPKYLFRKEGQNVTLSCEQNLNHDAMYWYRQDPGQGLRLIYYSQIVNDFQKGDIAEGYSVSREKKESFPLTVTSAQKNPTAFYLCASKVNGENTEAFFGQGTRLTVV.

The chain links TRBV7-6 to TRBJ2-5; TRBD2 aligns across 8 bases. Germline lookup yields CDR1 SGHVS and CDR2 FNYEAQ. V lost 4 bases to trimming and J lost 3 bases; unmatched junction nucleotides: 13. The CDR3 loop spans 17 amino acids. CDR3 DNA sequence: TGTGCCAGCAGCTCGTCCTCGGGGGGGCGTGGTGAAGAGACCCAGTACTTC. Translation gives CASSSSSGGRGEETQYF.

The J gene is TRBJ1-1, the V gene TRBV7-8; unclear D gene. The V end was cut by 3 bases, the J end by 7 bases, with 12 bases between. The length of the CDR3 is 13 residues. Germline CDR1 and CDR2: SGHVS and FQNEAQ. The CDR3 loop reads CASSLAQNIEAFF. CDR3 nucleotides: TGTGCCAGCAGCTTGGCACAGAATATTGAAGCTTTCTTT.

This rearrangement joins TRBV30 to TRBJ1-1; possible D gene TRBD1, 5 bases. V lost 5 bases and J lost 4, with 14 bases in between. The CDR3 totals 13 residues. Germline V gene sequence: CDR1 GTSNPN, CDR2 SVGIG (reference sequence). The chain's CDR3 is CAWAGGGSTEAFF. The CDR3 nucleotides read TGTGCCTGGGCCGGGGGGGGAAGCACTGAAGCTTTCTTT. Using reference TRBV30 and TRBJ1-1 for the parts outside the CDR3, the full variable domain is SQTIHQWPATLVQPVGSPLSLECTVEGTSNPNLYWYRQAAGRGLQLLFYSVGIGQISSEVPQNLSASRPQDRQFILSSKKLLLSDSGFYLCAWAGGGSTEAFFGQGTRLTVV.

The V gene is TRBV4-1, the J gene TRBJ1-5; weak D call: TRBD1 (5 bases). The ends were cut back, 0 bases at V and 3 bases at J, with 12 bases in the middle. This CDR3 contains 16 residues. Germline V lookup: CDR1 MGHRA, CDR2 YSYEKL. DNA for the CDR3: TGCGCCAGCAGCCAAGAAAGGGTGACAGACAATCAGCCCCAGCATTTT. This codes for CASSQERVTDNQPQHF.

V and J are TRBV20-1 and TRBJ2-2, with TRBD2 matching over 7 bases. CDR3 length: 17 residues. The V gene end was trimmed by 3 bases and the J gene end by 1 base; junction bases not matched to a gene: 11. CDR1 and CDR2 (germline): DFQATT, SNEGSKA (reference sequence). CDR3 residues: CSASTWEGTMNTGELFF. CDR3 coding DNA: TGCAGTGCTAGTACGTGGGAGGGGACCATGAACACCGGGGAGCTGTTTTTT.

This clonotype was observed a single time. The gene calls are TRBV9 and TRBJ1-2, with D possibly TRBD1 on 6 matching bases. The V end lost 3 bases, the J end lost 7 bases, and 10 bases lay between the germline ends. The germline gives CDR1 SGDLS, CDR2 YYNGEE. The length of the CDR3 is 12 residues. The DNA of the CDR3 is TGTGCCAGCAGCGGCAGGGGCGGTGGCTACACCTTC. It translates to CASSGRGGGYTF.

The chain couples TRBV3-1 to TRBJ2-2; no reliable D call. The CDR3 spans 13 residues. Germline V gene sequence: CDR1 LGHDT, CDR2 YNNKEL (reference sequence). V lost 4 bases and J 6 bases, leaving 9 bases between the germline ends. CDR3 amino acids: CASSPEPSGELFF. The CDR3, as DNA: TGTGCCAGCAGCCCCGAACCTTCCGGGGAGCTGTTTTTT.

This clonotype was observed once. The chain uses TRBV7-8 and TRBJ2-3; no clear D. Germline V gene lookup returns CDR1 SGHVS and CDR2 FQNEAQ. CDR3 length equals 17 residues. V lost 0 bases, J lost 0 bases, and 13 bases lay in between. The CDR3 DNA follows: TGTGCCAGCAGCTTAGCGTTTCTCGGCACTAGCACAGATACGCAGTATTTT. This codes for CASSLAFLGTSTDTQYF.

For the CDR3, the DNA is TGTGCCAGCAGCGAGGGCATCGCAGCGGGGGGCGGAGAGACCCAGTACTTC. Translated: CASSEGIAAGGGETQYF. This sequence joins TRBV9 and TRBJ2-5; TRBD2 matches at 9 bases. The V and J ends lost 3 bases and 4 bases, in that order; junction bases with no gene match: 13. Germline lookup yields CDR1 SGDLS and CDR2 YYNGEE. CDR3 length: 17 residues. Together with reference TRBV9 and TRBJ2-5, the CDR3 gives the full variable domain: DSGVTQTPKHLITATGQRVTLRCSPRSGDLSVYWYQQSLDQGLQFLIQYYNGEERAKGNILERFSAQQFPDLHSELNLSSLELGDSALYFCASSEGIAAGGGETQYFGPGTRLLVL.

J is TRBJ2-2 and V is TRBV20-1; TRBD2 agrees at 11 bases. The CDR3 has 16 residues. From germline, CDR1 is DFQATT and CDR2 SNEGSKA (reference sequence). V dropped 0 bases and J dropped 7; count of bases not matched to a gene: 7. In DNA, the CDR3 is TGCAGTGCTAGAGATCCACTAGCGGGAGTTTTCGGGGAGCTGTTTTTT. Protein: CSARDPLAGVFGELFF.

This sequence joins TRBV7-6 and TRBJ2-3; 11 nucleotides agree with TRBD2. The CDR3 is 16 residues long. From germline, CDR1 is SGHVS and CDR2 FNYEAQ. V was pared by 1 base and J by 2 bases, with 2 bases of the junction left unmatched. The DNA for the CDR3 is TGTGCCAGCAGCTTAGGACTAGCGGGGATCACAGATACGCAGTATTTT. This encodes CASSLGLAGITDTQYF. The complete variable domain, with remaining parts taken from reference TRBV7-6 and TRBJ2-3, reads GAGVSQSPRYKVTKRGQDVALRCDPISGHVSLYWYRQALGQGPEFLTYFNYEAQQDKSGLPNDRFSAERPEGSISTLTIQRTEQRDSAMYRCASSLGLAGITDTQYFGPGTRLTVL.